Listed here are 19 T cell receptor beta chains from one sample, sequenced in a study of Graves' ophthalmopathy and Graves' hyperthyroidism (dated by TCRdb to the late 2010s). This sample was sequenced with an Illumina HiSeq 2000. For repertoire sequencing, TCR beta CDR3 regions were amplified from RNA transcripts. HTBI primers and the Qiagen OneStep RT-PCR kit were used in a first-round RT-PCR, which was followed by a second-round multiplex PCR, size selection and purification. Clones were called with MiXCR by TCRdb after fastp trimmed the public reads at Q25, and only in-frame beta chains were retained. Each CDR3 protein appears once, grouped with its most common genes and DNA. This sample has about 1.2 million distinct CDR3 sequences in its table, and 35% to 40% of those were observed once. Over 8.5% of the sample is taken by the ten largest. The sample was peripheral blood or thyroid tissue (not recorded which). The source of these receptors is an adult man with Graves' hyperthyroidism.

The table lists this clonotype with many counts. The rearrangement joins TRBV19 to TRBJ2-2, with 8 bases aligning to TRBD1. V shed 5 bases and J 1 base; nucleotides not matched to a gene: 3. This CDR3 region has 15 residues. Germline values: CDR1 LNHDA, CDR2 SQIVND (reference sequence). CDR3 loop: CASSETGGNTGELFF. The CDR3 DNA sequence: TGTGCCAGTAGTGAAACAGGGGGGAACACCGGGGAGCTGTTTTTT.

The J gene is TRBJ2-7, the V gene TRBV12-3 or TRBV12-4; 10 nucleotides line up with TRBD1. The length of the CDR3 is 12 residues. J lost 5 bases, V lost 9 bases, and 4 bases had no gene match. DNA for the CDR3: TGTGCCAGTCGACAGGGGGCTAACGAGCAGTACTTC. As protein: CASRQGANEQYF.

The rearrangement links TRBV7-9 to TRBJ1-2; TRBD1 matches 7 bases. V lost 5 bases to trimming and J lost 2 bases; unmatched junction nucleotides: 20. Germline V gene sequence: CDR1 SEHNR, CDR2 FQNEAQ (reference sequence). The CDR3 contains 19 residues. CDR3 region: CASSPPTGTTGGRNYGYTF. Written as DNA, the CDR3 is TGTGCCAGCAGCCCACCGACAGGGACCACCGGGGGACGGAACTATGGCTACACCTTC.

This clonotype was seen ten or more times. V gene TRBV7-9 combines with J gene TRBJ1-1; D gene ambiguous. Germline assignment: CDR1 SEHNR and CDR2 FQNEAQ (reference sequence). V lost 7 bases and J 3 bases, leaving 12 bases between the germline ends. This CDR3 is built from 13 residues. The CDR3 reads CASTLTADTEAFF. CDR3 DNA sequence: TGTGCCAGCACCCTGACGGCAGACACTGAAGCTTTCTTT.

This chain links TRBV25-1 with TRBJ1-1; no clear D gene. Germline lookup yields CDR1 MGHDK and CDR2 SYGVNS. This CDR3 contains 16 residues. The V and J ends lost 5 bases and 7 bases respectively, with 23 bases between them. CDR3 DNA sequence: TGTGCCAGCAGTTCCCCCGGAACCAACACCGGACGTGAAGCTTTCTTT. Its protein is CASSSPGTNTGREAFF.

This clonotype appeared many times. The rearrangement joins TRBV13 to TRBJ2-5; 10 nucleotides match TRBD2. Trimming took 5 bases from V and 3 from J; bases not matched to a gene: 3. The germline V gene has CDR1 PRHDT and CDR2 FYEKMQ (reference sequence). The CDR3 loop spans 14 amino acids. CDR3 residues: CASSATSGEETQYF. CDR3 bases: TGTGCCAGCAGCGCCACTAGCGGGGAAGAGACCCAGTACTTC.

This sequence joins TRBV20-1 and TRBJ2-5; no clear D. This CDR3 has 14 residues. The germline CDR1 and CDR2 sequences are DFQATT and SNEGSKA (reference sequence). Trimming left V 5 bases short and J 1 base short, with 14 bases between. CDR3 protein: CSAAVTSGQETQYF. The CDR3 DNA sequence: TGCAGTGCTGCAGTGACCTCAGGCCAAGAGACCCAGTACTTC.

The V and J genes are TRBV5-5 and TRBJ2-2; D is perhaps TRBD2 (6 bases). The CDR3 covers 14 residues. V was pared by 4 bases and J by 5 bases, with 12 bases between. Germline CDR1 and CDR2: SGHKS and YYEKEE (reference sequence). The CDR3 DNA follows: TGTGCCAGCAGCCTGCAGACTAGGACCGGGGAGCTGTTTTTT. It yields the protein CASSLQTRTGELFF.

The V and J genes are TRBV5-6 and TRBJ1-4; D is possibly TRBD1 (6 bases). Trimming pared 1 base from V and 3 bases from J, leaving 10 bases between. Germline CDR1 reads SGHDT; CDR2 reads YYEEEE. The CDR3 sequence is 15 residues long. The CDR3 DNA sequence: TGTGCCAGCAGCTTGTCGGGGGCATCTAATGAAAAACTGTTTTTT. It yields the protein CASSLSGASNEKLFF.

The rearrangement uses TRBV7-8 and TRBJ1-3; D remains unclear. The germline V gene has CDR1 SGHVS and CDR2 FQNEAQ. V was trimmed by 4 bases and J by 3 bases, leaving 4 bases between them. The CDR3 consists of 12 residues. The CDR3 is CASSSYGNTIYF. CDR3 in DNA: TGTGCCAGCAGCTCGTATGGAAACACCATATATTTT.

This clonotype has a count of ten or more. The CDR3 coding sequence is TGTGCCAGCAGCCAGGGGGCGAACACTGAAGCTTTCTTT. Translation gives CASSQGANTEAFF. This rearrangement joins TRBV7-6 to TRBJ1-1; 8 nucleotides align to TRBD1. V shed 5 bases and J 1 base; nucleotides not matched to a gene: 0. In germline, CDR1 is SGHVS, CDR2 FNYEAQ. The CDR3 is made up of 13 amino acids.

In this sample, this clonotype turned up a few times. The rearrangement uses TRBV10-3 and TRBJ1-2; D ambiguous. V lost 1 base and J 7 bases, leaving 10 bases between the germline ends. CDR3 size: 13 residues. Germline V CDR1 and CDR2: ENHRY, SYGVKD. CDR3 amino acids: CAISEWGGFGYTF. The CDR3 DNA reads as TGTGCCATCAGTGAGTGGGGTGGCTTTGGCTACACCTTC.

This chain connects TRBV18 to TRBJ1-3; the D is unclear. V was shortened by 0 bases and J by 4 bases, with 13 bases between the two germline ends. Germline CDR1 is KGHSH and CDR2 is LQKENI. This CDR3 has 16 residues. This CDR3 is CASSPPLYKKGNTIYF. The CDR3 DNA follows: TGTGCCAGCTCACCACCTCTTTACAAGAAGGGAAACACCATATATTTT.

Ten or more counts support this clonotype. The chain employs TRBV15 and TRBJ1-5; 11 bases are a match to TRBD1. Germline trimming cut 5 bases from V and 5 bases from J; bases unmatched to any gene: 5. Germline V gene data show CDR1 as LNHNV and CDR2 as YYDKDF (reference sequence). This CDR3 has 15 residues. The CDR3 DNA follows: TGTGCCACCAGCGCTAGGACAGGGGGCCATCAGCCCCAGCATTTT. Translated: CATSARTGGHQPQHF.

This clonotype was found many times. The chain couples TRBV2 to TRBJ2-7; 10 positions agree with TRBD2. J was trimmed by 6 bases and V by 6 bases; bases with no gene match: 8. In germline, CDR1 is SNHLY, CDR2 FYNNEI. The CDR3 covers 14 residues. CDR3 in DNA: TGTGCCAGCAGACCGGGACTAGCGCCGGGCGAGCAGTACTTC. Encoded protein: CASRPGLAPGEQYF.

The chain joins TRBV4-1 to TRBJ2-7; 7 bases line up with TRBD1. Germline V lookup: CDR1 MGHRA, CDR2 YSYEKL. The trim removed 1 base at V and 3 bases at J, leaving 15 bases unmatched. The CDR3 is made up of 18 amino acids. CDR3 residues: CASSQVGGLTGLNYEQYF. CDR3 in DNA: TGCGCCAGCAGCCAAGTTGGGGGATTGACAGGGCTGAACTACGAGCAGTACTTC.

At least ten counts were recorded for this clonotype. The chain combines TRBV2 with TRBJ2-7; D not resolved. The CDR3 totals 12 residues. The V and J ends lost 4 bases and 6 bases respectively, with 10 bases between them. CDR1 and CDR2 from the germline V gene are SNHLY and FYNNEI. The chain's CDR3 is CASSVYEGEQYF. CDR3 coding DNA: TGTGCCAGCAGTGTGTATGAAGGCGAGCAGTACTTC.

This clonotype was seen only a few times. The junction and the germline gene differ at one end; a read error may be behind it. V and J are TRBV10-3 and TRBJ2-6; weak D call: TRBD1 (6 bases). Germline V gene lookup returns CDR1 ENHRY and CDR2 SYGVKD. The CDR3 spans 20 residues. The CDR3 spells CASSEALPGQISSGANVLTF. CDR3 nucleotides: TGTGCCAGCAGTGAAGCGCTTCCCGGACAGATAAGCTCTGGGGCCAACGTCCTGACTTTC.

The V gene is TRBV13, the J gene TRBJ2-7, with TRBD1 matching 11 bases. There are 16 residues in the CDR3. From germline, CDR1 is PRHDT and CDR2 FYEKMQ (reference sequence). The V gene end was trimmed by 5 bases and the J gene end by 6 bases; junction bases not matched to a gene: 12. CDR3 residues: CASSTRTGGFFAEQYF. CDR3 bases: TGTGCCAGCAGCACTAGGACAGGGGGCTTCTTCGCCGAGCAGTACTTC.